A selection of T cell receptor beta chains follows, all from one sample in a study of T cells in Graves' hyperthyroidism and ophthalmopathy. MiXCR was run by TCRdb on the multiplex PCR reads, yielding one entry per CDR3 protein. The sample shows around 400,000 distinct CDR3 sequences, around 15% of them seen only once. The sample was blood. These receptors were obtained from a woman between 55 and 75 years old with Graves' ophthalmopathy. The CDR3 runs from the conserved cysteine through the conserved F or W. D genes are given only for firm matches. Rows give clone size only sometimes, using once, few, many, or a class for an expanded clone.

CDR3nt: TGTGCCAGTAGTGGGACTAGCGGGAGTGGCGAGCAGTACTTC
CDR3aa: CASSGTSGSGEQYF
v_gene: TRBV19
d_gene: TRBD2
j_gene: TRBJ2-7
abundance: few

CDR3nt: TGTGCCAGCAGCTTAGCGGGGGTGGGGGAGACCCAGTACTTC
CDR3aa: CASSLAGVGETQYF
v_gene: TRBV7-2
d_gene: NA
j_gene: TRBJ2-5
abundance: many

CDR3nt: TGTGCCTGGAGTAAGGGACTAGCGGGCTACAATGAGCAGTTCTTC
CDR3aa: CAWSKGLAGYNEQFF
v_gene: TRBV30
d_gene: TRBD2
j_gene: TRBJ2-1
abundance: many

CDR3nt: TGTGCCACCAGTGACCGGGACATGAAGTACAATGAGCAGTTCTTC
CDR3aa: CATSDRDMKYNEQFF
v_gene: TRBV24-1
d_gene: NA
j_gene: TRBJ2-1
abundance: many

CDR3nt: TGCGCCAGCAGCTTGGCCGTGGGGCGAAATGAAAAACTGTTTTTT
CDR3aa: CASSLAVGRNEKLFF
v_gene: TRBV5-1
d_gene: NA
j_gene: TRBJ1-4
abundance: NA

CDR3nt: TGTGCCTGGAGTGTTAATAGGGGCGCGGATACGCAGTATTTT
CDR3aa: CAWSVNRGADTQYF
v_gene: TRBV30
d_gene: NA
j_gene: TRBJ2-3
abundance: many

CDR3nt: TGTGCCAGCAGTTTAGTTATTACTCCAACATCTAATAATTCACCCCTCCACTTT
CDR3aa: CASSLVITPTSNNSPLHF
v_gene: TRBV12-3/TRBV12-4
d_gene: NA
j_gene: TRBJ1-6
abundance: NA

CDR3nt: TGCGCCAGTCGGGACCCTGGGGGAGAGACCCAGTACTTC
CDR3aa: CASRDPGGETQYF
v_gene: TRBV10-2
d_gene: NA
j_gene: TRBJ2-5
abundance: few

CDR3nt: TGTGCCAGCAGCCAAGATCCTCCGGATACGCAGTATTTT
CDR3aa: CASSQDPPDTQYF
v_gene: TRBV3-1
d_gene: NA
j_gene: TRBJ2-3
abundance: many

CDR3nt: TGTGCCAGCAGCTTAGTACGGAACCAAGAGACCCAGTACTTC
CDR3aa: CASSLVRNQETQYF
v_gene: TRBV11-2
d_gene: NA
j_gene: TRBJ2-5
abundance: many

CDR3nt: TGTGCCAGCAGTTCGCAGGGAGGAACCGGGGAGCTGTTTTTT
CDR3aa: CASSSQGGTGELFF
v_gene: TRBV6-1
d_gene: NA
j_gene: TRBJ2-2
abundance: NA

CDR3nt: TGCAGTGCTAGAGATCGTGGGTCCCGGGCCCAGTACTTC
CDR3aa: CSARDRGSRAQYF
v_gene: TRBV20-1
d_gene: NA
j_gene: TRBJ2-5
abundance: few

CDR3nt: TGTGCCACCGGGCGAGCAGGCGAGCAGTACTTC
CDR3aa: CATGRAGEQYF
v_gene: TRBV6-1
d_gene: NA
j_gene: TRBJ2-7
abundance: many

CDR3nt: TGTGCCAGCAGTGAAGGGACGGGTTACGAGCAGTACTTC
CDR3aa: CASSEGTGYEQYF
v_gene: TRBV2
d_gene: NA
j_gene: TRBJ2-7
abundance: many

CDR3nt: TGCAGTGCTAGAAGCCCGGGACAGGGACCCTACGAGCAGTACTTC
CDR3aa: CSARSPGQGPYEQYF
v_gene: TRBV20-1
d_gene: TRBD1
j_gene: TRBJ2-7
abundance: NA

CDR3nt: TGTGCCAGCAGCTTAACACTGACTAGCACAGATACGCAGTATTTT
CDR3aa: CASSLTLTSTDTQYF
v_gene: TRBV7-3
d_gene: NA
j_gene: TRBJ2-3
abundance: few

CDR3nt: TGTGCCAGCAGTGAATGGACAGGTATGAACACTGAAGCTTTCTTT
CDR3aa: CASSEWTGMNTEAFF
v_gene: TRBV2
d_gene: TRBD1
j_gene: TRBJ1-1
abundance: NA

CDR3nt: TGTGCCAGCAGCTTACCCCTTACGGGTGAAAAACTGTTTTTT
CDR3aa: CASSLPLTGEKLFF
v_gene: TRBV11-2
d_gene: NA
j_gene: TRBJ1-4
abundance: many

CDR3nt: TGTGCCAGCAGTATCCGGGAGGAGACCCAGTACTTC
CDR3aa: CASSIREETQYF
v_gene: TRBV2
d_gene: NA
j_gene: TRBJ2-5
abundance: NA

CDR3nt: TGTGCCAGCAGTTTCCGCAGGAATGGGTACGAGCAGTACTTC
CDR3aa: CASSFRRNGYEQYF
v_gene: TRBV27
d_gene: NA
j_gene: TRBJ2-7
abundance: NA

CDR3nt: TGCAGCGTTCGGACAGGCAAAAACATTCAGTACTTC
CDR3aa: CSVRTGKNIQYF
v_gene: TRBV29-1
d_gene: TRBD1
j_gene: TRBJ2-4
abundance: few

CDR3nt: TGTGCCAGCAGTCCCACCCTGACTAGCGGGAGGCAATACAATGAGCAGTTCTTC
CDR3aa: CASSPTLTSGRQYNEQFF
v_gene: TRBV28
d_gene: TRBD2
j_gene: TRBJ2-1
abundance: NA

CDR3nt: TGCAGTGCTAGAGATATAGGGGCAACTAAGTTCTTC
CDR3aa: CSARDIGATKFF
v_gene: TRBV20-1
d_gene: NA
j_gene: TRBJ2-1
abundance: many

CDR3nt: TGCAGTGCTAGAGATCGAAGAGGGGGTTCCTACAATGAGCAGTTCTTC
CDR3aa: CSARDRRGGSYNEQFF
v_gene: TRBV20-1
d_gene: NA
j_gene: TRBJ2-1
abundance: NA

CDR3nt: TGTGTCAGCAGCCAGTCGTCCGACAAAGAGACCCAGTACTTC
CDR3aa: CVSSQSSDKETQYF
v_gene: TRBV3-1
d_gene: NA
j_gene: TRBJ2-5
abundance: NA

CDR3nt: TGTGCCTGGAGTGCATGGAGCGGGAGCTCCTACGAGCAGTACTTC
CDR3aa: CAWSAWSGSSYEQYF
v_gene: TRBV30
d_gene: TRBD2
j_gene: TRBJ2-7
abundance: NA

CDR3nt: TGTGCCAGTAGTATTGGTCTAGCGGGAGGGCCCAATGAGCAGTTCTTC
CDR3aa: CASSIGLAGGPNEQFF
v_gene: TRBV19
d_gene: TRBD2
j_gene: TRBJ2-1
abundance: NA